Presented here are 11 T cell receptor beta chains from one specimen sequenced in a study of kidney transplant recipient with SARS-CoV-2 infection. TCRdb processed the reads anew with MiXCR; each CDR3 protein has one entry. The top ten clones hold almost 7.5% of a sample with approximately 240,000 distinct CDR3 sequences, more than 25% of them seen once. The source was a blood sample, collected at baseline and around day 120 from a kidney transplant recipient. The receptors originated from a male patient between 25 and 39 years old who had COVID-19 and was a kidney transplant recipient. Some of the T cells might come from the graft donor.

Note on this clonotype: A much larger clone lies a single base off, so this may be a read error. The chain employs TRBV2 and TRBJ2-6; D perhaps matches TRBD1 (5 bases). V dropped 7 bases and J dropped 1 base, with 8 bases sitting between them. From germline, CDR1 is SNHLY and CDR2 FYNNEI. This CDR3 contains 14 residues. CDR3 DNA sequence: TGTGCCAGCAACCAGGGATCTGGGGCCAACGTCCTGACTTTC. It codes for CASNQGSGANVLTF.

This chain's CDR3 is CASNAPDRSTEAFF. The CDR3 region has the DNA TGTGCCAGCAACGCCCCCGACCGCAGCACTGAAGCTTTCTTT. The gene calls are TRBV9 and TRBJ1-1; D remains unclear. V lost 6 bases and J 4 bases, leaving 16 bases between the germline ends. Germline V gives CDR1 SGDLS, CDR2 YYNGEE. The CDR3 length is 14 residues.

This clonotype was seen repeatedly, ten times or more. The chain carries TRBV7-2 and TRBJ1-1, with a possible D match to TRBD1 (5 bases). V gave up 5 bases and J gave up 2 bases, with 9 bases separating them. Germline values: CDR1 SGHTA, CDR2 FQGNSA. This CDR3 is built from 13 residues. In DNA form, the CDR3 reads TGTGCCAGCAGCGCACAGGCTAACACTGAAGCTTTCTTT. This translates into CASSAQANTEAFF.

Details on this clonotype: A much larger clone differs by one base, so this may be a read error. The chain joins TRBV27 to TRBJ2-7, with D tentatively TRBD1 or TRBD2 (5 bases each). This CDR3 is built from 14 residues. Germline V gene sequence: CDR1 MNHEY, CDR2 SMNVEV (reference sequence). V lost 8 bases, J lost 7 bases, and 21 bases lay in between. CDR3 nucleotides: TGTGCCAGCGGTGCCCCGGGACGAACCATGGAGCAGTACTTC. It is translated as CASGAPGRTMEQYF.

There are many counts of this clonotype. CDR3 protein: CASSKIRQGASYEQYF. CDR3 sequence (DNA): TGTGCCAGCAGCAAAATCAGACAGGGGGCCTCCTACGAGCAGTACTTC. This chain joins TRBV27 and TRBJ2-7; 10 nucleotides agree with TRBD1. V gave up 6 bases and J gave up 0 bases; unmatched junction bases: 8. CDR3 length: 16 amino acids. CDR1 is MNHEY and CDR2 is SMNVEV in the germline V gene (reference sequence).

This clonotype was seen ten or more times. The DNA for the CDR3 is TGTGCCAGCAGCACGACGGGAACAAGCAGAAAGACCTATGGCTACACCTTC. This gives the protein CASSTTGTSRKTYGYTF. The chain uses TRBV11-2 and TRBJ1-2; D is unclear. With 5 bases removed from V and 4 bases from J, the gap between germline ends came to 23 bases. Per germline, CDR1 SGHAT and CDR2 FQNNGV. The CDR3 totals 17 residues.

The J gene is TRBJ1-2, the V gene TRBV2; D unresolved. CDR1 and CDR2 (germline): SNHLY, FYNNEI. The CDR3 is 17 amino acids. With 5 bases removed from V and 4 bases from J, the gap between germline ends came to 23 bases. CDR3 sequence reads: CASSLFVYRRKTYGYTF. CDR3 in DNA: TGTGCCAGCAGTTTGTTTGTTTACCGACGAAAGACCTATGGCTACACCTTC.

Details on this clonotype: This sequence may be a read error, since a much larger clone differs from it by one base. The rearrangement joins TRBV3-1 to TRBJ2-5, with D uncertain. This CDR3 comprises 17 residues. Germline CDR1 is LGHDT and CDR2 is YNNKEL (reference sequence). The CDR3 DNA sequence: TGTGCCAACAGCGCCTTCTCTCCCATTTCTTTCTCTGAGACCCAGTACTTC. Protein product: CANSAFSPISFSETQYF.

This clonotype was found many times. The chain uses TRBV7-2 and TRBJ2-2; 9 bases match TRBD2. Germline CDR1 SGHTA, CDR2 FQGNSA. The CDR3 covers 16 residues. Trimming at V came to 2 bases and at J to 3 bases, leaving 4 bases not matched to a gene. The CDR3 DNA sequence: TGTGCCAGCAGCTTATCGGGCGGGGGGGACACCGGGGAGCTGTTTTTT. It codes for CASSLSGGGDTGELFF.

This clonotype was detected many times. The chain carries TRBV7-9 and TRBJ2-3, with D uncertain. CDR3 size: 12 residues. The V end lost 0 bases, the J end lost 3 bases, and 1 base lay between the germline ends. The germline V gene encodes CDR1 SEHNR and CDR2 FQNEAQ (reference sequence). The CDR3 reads CASSLATDTQYF. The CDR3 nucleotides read TGTGCCAGCAGCTTAGCAACAGATACGCAGTATTTT.

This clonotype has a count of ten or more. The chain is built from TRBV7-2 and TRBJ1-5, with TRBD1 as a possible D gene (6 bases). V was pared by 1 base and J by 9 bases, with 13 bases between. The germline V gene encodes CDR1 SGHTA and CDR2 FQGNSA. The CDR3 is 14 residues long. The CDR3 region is CASSLGGPRGPQHF. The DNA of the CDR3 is TGTGCCAGCAGCTTAGGGGGGCCGAGGGGGCCCCAGCATTTT.